These T cell receptor beta chains were read from a single sample in a study of cytomegalovirus exposure and HLA in healthy donors. The data were produced by immunoSEQ multiplex PCR, yet TCRdb's version contains in-frame clones alone and is incomplete. Here the sample spans about 31,000 clones, about 86% being singletons. Material for sequencing was PBMCs. These receptors came from a boy under 18 in good health and CMV-seronegative. Both conserved end residues are trimmed from each CDR3. The order of the fields is V gene, J gene, CDR3 protein.

v_gene: TRBV18; j_gene: TRBJ2-7; CDR3aa: ASSPVAGSYEQY
v_gene: TRBV2; j_gene: TRBJ1-3; CDR3aa: ASSVRQVSHIY
v_gene: TRBV4-2; j_gene: TRBJ1-1; CDR3aa: ASSQVSGKTEAF
v_gene: TRBV18; j_gene: TRBJ1-6; CDR3aa: ASSPQGQSYNSPLH
v_gene: TRBV5-1; j_gene: TRBJ1-1; CDR3aa: ASTRGANTEAF
v_gene: TRBV19; j_gene: TRBJ1-3; CDR3aa: ASTDRGNTIY
v_gene: TRBV4-2; j_gene: TRBJ1-5; CDR3aa: ASSLGQPNQPQH
v_gene: TRBV7-9; j_gene: TRBJ2-2; CDR3aa: ASSLARTGELF
v_gene: TRBV2; j_gene: TRBJ1-3; CDR3aa: ASSEAKGVGNTIY
v_gene: TRBV4-1; j_gene: TRBJ2-4; CDR3aa: ASSQDGVRLAKNIQY
v_gene: TRBV27; j_gene: TRBJ1-5; CDR3aa: ASSLHSGQQPQH
v_gene: TRBV29-1; j_gene: TRBJ2-1; CDR3aa: SVEAPRRGIYNEQF
v_gene: TRBV11-3; j_gene: TRBJ2-1; CDR3aa: ASRGQGNEQF
v_gene: TRBV19; j_gene: TRBJ2-7; CDR3aa: ASTPTGTFSSYEQY
v_gene: TRBV2; j_gene: TRBJ1-2; CDR3aa: ASSARYYGYT
v_gene: TRBV4-2; j_gene: TRBJ2-3; CDR3aa: ASSQGQRGRGDTQY
v_gene: TRBV6-5; j_gene: TRBJ2-4; CDR3aa: ASSYSRQGKNIQY
v_gene: TRBV6-1; j_gene: TRBJ2-7; CDR3aa: ASSENRHYEQY
v_gene: TRBV19; j_gene: TRBJ2-7; CDR3aa: ASSIHPTGGRTYEQY
v_gene: TRBV19; j_gene: TRBJ1-6; CDR3aa: ASSRIQGGISPLH
v_gene: TRBV7-9; j_gene: TRBJ1-4; CDR3aa: ASSLTPTGRATNEKLF
v_gene: TRBV25-1; j_gene: TRBJ2-7; CDR3aa: ASSEYRSSYEQY
v_gene: TRBV11-2; j_gene: TRBJ2-1; CDR3aa: ASSLNFPGEQF
v_gene: TRBV6-4; j_gene: TRBJ1-6; CDR3aa: ASSVEGVVGSPLH
v_gene: TRBV7-2; j_gene: TRBJ2-5; CDR3aa: ASSSLQGGGLQETQY
v_gene: TRBV14; j_gene: TRBJ2-1; CDR3aa: ASSQNPGIYNGQF
v_gene: TRBV6-1; j_gene: TRBJ2-3; CDR3aa: ASSDVEGSSTDTQY
v_gene: TRBV11-2; j_gene: TRBJ2-5; CDR3aa: ASKTSGGRQETQY
v_gene: TRBV6-5; j_gene: TRBJ1-2; CDR3aa: ASRATGNYGYT
v_gene: TRBV11-1; j_gene: TRBJ2-1; CDR3aa: ASSLRNEQF
v_gene: TRBV4-3; j_gene: TRBJ1-2; CDR3aa: ASSQEGTGVDGYT
v_gene: TRBV5-1; j_gene: TRBJ1-2; CDR3aa: ASSWTGQPNYGYT
v_gene: TRBV6-1; j_gene: TRBJ2-7; CDR3aa: ASSDGGMGYEQY
v_gene: TRBV6-5; j_gene: TRBJ2-3; CDR3aa: ASGSEVDTQY
v_gene: TRBV18; j_gene: TRBJ1-2; CDR3aa: ASSEGFGTGLLS
v_gene: TRBV25-1; j_gene: TRBJ1-2; CDR3aa: ASSEQGANYGYT
v_gene: TRBV28; j_gene: TRBJ2-2; CDR3aa: ASSGTRKNTGELF
v_gene: TRBV5-5; j_gene: TRBJ2-3; CDR3aa: ASSFGVTDTQY
v_gene: TRBV6-1; j_gene: TRBJ2-3; CDR3aa: ASRGQLTDTQY
v_gene: TRBV7-6; j_gene: TRBJ1-1; CDR3aa: ANSRVSPEAF
v_gene: TRBV19; j_gene: TRBJ1-4; CDR3aa: ASWTSTNEKLF